Listed below are T cell receptor beta chains from one sample, sequenced in a study of T cell responses to AZD1222 COVID-19 vaccine. The table came from immunoSEQ multiplex PCR; TCRdb's copy has only in-frame clones and leaves some out. This sample has 120,000 or so clones, with about nine tenths found just once. The material was peripheral blood, obtained on day 0 of AZD1222 vaccination. All receptors come from an adult in good health. CDR3s include the opening cysteine and the closing phenylalanine or tryptophan. The D gene is left open where the match is weak. Part of the rows lack a size; the others show once, few, many or a class for expanded clones.

j_gene: TRBJ2-3
v_gene: TRBV5-1
d_gene: TRBD2
abundance: NA
CDR3aa: CASSPGLAALTDTQYF
CDR3nt: TGCGCCAGCAGCCCCGGACTAGCGGCCCTCACAGATACGCAGTATTTT

j_gene: TRBJ2-2
v_gene: TRBV6-6
d_gene: NA
abundance: few
CDR3aa: CASSLGGSGTNTGELFF
CDR3nt: TGTGCCAGCAGTCTCGGCGGATCCGGGACGAACACCGGGGAGCTGTTTTTT

j_gene: TRBJ1-5
v_gene: TRBV6-5
d_gene: TRBD1
abundance: few
CDR3aa: CASSYGQGQPQHF
CDR3nt: TGTGCCAGCAGTTACGGACAGGGTCAGCCCCAGCATTTT

j_gene: TRBJ1-2
v_gene: TRBV10-3
d_gene: TRBD1
abundance: NA
CDR3aa: CAIVNRGRRYGYTF
CDR3nt: TGTGCCATCGTGAACAGGGGGCGCCGCTATGGCTACACCTTC

j_gene: TRBJ2-7
v_gene: TRBV20-1
d_gene: TRBD2
abundance: NA
CDR3aa: CSASTLGLAGGPHRPYEQYF
CDR3nt: TGCAGTGCCAGTACCTTGGGACTAGCGGGAGGACCTCACCGCCCCTACGAGCAGTACTTC

j_gene: TRBJ2-5
v_gene: TRBV10-3
d_gene: NA
abundance: NA
CDR3aa: CAISESTTETQYF
CDR3nt: TGTGCCATCAGTGAGTCGACGACGGAGACCCAGTACTTC

j_gene: TRBJ2-1
v_gene: TRBV7-2
d_gene: NA
abundance: NA
CDR3aa: CASSLGVSTNEQFF
CDR3nt: TGTGCCAGCAGCTTAGGTGTGTCTACCAATGAGCAGTTCTTC

j_gene: TRBJ2-3
v_gene: TRBV20-1
d_gene: NA
abundance: NA
CDR3aa: CSAPPGNTQYF
CDR3nt: TGCAGTGCTCCGCCGGGAAATACGCAGTATTTT

j_gene: TRBJ2-7
v_gene: TRBV7-9
d_gene: NA
abundance: NA
CDR3aa: CASSLAPGGGYEQYF
CDR3nt: TGTGCCAGCAGCTTAGCGCCCGGGGGCGGATACGAGCAGTACTTC

j_gene: TRBJ1-1
v_gene: TRBV5-4
d_gene: TRBD1
abundance: NA
CDR3aa: CASSPRGGAGTEAFF
CDR3nt: TGTGCCAGCAGCCCTCGAGGGGGCGCGGGCACTGAAGCTTTCTTT

j_gene: TRBJ1-5
v_gene: TRBV5-1
d_gene: NA
abundance: NA
CDR3aa: CASSLPGMRPQHF
CDR3nt: TGCGCCAGCAGCTTGCCAGGAATGAGGCCCCAGCATTTT

j_gene: TRBJ1-2
v_gene: TRBV4-3
d_gene: NA
abundance: NA
CDR3aa: CASSPSASAGNFYGYTF
CDR3nt: TGCGCCAGCAGCCCCTCGGCCTCAGCGGGAAACTTCTATGGCTACACCTTC

j_gene: TRBJ2-3
v_gene: TRBV28
d_gene: TRBD2
abundance: NA
CDR3aa: CASSSPGGLAGGPRPDTQYF
CDR3nt: TGTGCCAGCAGTTCACCGGGGGGACTAGCGGGAGGGCCCCGGCCAGATACGCAGTATTTT

j_gene: TRBJ2-1
v_gene: TRBV9
d_gene: TRBD2
abundance: NA
CDR3aa: CASSPVGAGGYNEQFF
CDR3nt: TGTGCCAGCAGCCCAGTAGGAGCGGGGGGCTACAATGAGCAGTTCTTC

j_gene: TRBJ2-7
v_gene: TRBV5-1
d_gene: TRBD2
abundance: NA
CDR3aa: CASSLDIAGGLRSYEQYF
CDR3nt: TGCGCCAGCAGCTTGGATATAGCGGGAGGCCTACGATCCTACGAGCAGTACTTC

j_gene: TRBJ1-5
v_gene: TRBV15
d_gene: NA
abundance: NA
CDR3aa: CATSGRGSNQPQHF
CDR3nt: TGTGCCACCAGCGGCAGGGGTAGCAATCAGCCCCAGCATTTT

j_gene: TRBJ1-1
v_gene: TRBV27
d_gene: NA
abundance: once
CDR3aa: CASTLGGANTEAFF
CDR3nt: TGTGCCAGCACCTTGGGGGGGGCCAACACTGAAGCTTTCTTT